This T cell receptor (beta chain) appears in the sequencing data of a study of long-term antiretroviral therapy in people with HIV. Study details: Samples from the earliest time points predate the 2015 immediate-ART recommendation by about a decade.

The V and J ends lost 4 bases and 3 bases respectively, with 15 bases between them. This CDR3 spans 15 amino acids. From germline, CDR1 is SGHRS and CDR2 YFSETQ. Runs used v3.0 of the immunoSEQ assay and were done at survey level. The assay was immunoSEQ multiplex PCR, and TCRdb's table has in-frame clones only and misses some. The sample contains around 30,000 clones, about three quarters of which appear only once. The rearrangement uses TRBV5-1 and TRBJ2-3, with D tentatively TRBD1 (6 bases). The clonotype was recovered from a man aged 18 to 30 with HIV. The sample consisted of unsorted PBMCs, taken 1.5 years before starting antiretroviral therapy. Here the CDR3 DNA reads TGCGCCAGCAGCATGGATGGACAGCGTACAGATACGCAGTATTTT. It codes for CASSMDGQRTDTQYF.